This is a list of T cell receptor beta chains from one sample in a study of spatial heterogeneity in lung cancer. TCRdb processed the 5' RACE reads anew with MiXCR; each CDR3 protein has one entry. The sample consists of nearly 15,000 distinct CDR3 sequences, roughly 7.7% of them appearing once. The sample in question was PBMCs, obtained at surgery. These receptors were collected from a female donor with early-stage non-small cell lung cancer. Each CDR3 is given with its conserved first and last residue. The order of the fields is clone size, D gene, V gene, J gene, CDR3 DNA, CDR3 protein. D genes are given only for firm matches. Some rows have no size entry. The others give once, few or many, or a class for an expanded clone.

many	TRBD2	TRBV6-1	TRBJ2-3	TGTGCCAGCAGTGAACAAATTCTAGCGGAGATTAGCGATACGCAGTATTTT	CASSEQILAEISDTQYF
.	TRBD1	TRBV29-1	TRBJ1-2	TGCAGCGGTAACCGACGCCTCAGGGGGCGAAACTATGGCTACACCTTC	CSGNRRLRGRNYGYTF
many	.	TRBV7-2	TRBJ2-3	TGTGCCAGCAGCTTAAATTTTATCCTGATCCGGGGGCTGCCAGATACGCAGTATTTT	CASSLNFILIRGLPDTQYF
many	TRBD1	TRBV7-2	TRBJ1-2	TGTGCCAGCAGCTTAGGGTCGTTAGACAGGGATGGCTACACCTTC	CASSLGSLDRDGYTF
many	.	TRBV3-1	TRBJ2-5	TGTGCCAGCAGCCAACTAGGGGGGGGGCAAGAGACCCAGTACTTC	CASSQLGGGQETQYF
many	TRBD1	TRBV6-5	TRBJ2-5	TGTGCCAGCAGTTACGGCAGGGGGCGAGGGGAGACCCAGTACTTC	CASSYGRGRGETQYF
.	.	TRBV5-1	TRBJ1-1	TGCGCCAGCAGCTCCAGCCCATCCAGTATCTCTGAAGCTTTCTTT	CASSSSPSSISEAFF
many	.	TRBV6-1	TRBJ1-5	TGTGCCAGCAAGGGGGGCTGGCCCCAGCATTTT	CASKGGWPQHF
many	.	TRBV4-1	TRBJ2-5	TGCGCCAGCAGCCATAGGACAGTGCAAGAGACCCAGTACTTC	CASSHRTVQETQYF
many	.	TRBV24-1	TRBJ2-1	TGTGCCACCAGTGGCTCCGACAATGAGCAGTTCTTC	CATSGSDNEQFF
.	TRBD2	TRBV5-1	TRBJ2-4	TGCGCCAGCAGCTCAACACTAGCGGGCCGAAACATTCAGTACTTC	CASSSTLAGRNIQYF
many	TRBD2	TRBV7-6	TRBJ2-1	TGTGCCAGCAGCTTACGTCTTAGAATGGCGGGAGGGAACAATGAGCAGTTCTTC	CASSLRLRMAGGNNEQFF
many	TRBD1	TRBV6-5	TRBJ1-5	TGTGCCAGCAGTGTGCAAAAGGGGGCAAATCAGCCCCAGCATTTT	CASSVQKGANQPQHF
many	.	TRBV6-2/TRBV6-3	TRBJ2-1	TGTGCCAGCACCCTTCGCGTCCCACGCAGGGGGGGGGATGAGCAGTTCTTC	CASTLRVPRRGGDEQFF
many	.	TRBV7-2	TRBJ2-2	TGTGCCAGCAGCTTAGAAGGTTACGGGGAGCTGTTTTTT	CASSLEGYGELFF
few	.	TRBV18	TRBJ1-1	TGTGCCAGCTCGCTCGTAAGGGAGACTGAAGCTTTCTTT	CASSLVRETEAFF
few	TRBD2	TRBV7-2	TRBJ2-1	TGTGCCAGCAGCTTACCTTCTAGCGGGGGCTCCTACAATGAGCAGTTCTTC	CASSLPSSGGSYNEQFF